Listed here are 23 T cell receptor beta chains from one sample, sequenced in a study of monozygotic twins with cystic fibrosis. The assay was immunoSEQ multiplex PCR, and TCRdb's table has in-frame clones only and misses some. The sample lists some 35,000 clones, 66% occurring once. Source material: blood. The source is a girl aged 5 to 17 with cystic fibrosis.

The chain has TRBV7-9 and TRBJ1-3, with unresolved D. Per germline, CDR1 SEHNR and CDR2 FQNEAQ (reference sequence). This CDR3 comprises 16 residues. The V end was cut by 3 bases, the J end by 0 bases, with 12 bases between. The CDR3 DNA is TGTGCCAGCAGCTTCAGGCTCAGGAGCTCTGGAAACACCATATATTTT. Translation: CASSFRLRSSGNTIYF.

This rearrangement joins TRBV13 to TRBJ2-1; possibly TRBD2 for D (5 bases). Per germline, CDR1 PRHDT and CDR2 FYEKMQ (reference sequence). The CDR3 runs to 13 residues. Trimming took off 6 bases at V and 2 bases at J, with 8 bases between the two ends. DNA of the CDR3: TGTGCCAGCAGAGGTAGCGCCTACAATGAGCAGTTCTTC. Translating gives CASRGSAYNEQFF.

This CDR3 reads CASSLVAGEYEQYF. CDR3 in DNA: TGTGCCAGCAGCTTGGTAGCGGGAGAATACGAGCAGTACTTC. This chain connects TRBV5-8 to TRBJ2-7; 9 positions agree with TRBD2. V trimming: 0 bases; J trimming: 4 bases; junction bases outside the gene matches: 2. The CDR3 spans 14 residues. The germline V gene encodes CDR1 SGHTS and CDR2 YDEGEE.

CDR3 region: CATSSRDRGFGYTF. As DNA, the CDR3 is TGTGCCACCAGCAGTAGGGACAGGGGCTTTGGCTACACCTTC. The chain combines TRBV15 with TRBJ1-2; 10 bases map to TRBD1. Germline CDR1 LNHNV, CDR2 YYDKDF (reference sequence). The CDR3 has 14 residues. Trimming removed 3 bases from V and 7 bases from J; junction bases left unmatched: 5.

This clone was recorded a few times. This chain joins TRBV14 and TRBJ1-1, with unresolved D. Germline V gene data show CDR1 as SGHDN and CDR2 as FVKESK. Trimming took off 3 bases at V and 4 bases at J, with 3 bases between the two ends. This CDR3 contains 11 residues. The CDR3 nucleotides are TGTGCCAGCAGCCACAGCACTGAAGCTTTCTTT. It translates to CASSHSTEAFF.

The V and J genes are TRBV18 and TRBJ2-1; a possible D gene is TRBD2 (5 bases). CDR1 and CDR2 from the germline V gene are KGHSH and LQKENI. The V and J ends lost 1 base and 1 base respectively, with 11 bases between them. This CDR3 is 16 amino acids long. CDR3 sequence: CASSPLGRVSYNEQFF. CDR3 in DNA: TGTGCCAGCTCACCACTCGGGCGGGTTTCCTACAATGAGCAGTTCTTC.

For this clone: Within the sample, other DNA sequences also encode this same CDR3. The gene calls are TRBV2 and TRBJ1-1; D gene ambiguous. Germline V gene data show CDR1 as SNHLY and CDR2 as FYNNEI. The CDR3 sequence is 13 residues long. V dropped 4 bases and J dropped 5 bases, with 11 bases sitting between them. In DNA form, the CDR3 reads TGTGCCAGCAGTGTAAAGGGAGGTACTGAAGCTTTCTTT. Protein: CASSVKGGTEAFF.

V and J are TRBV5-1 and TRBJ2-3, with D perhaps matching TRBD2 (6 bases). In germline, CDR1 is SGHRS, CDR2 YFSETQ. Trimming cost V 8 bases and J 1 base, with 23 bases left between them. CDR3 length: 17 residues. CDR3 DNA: TGCGCCAGTGTCCGTGTTTTGGGGGAGGAGGGCACAGATACGCAGTATTTT. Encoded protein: CASVRVLGEEGTDTQYF.

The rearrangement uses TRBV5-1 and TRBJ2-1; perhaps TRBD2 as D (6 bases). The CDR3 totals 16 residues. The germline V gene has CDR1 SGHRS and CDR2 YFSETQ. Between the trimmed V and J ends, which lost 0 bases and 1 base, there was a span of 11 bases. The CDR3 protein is CASSLGLAASYNEQFF. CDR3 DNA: TGCGCCAGCAGCTTGGGTTTAGCGGCTTCCTACAATGAGCAGTTCTTC. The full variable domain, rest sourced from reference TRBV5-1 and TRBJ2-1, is KAGVTQTPRYLIKTRGQQVTLSCSPISGHRSVSWYQQTPGQGLQFLFEYFSETQRNKGNFPGRFSGRQFSNSRSEMNVSTLELGDSALYLCASSLGLAASYNEQFFGPGTRLTVL.

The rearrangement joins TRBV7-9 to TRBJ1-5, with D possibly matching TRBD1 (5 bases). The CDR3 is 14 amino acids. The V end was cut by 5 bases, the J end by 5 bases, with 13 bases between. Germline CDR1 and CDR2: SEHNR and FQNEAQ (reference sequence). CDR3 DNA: TGTGCCAGCAGCCCGACAGAGCGGGATCAGCCCCAGCATTTT. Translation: CASSPTERDQPQHF.

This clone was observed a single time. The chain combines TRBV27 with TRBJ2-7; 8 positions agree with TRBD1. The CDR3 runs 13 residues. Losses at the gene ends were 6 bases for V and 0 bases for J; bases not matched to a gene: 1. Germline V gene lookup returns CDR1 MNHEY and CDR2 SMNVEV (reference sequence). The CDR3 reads CASRGTGSYEQYF. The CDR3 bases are TGTGCCAGCAGGGGGACAGGCTCCTACGAGCAGTACTTC.

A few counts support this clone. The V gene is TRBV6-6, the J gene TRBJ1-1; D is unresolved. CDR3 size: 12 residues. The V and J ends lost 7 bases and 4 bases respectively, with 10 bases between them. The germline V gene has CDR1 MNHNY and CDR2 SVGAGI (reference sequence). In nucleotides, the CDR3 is TGTGCCAGCAACCGTATTGGCACTGAAGCTTTCTTT. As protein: CASNRIGTEAFF.

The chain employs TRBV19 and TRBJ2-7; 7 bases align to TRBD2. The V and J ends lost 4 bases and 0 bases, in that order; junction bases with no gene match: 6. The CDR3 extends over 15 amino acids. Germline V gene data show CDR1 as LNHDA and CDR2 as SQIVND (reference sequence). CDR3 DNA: TGTGCCAGTAGTAAGGTTAGCGGGTCCTCCTACGAGCAGTACTTC. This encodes CASSKVSGSSYEQYF.

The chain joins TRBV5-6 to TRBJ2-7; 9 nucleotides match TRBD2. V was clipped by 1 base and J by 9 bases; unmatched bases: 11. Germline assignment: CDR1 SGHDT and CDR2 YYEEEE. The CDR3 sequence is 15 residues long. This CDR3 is CASSLWLAGKTGQYV. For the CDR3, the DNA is TGTGCCAGCAGCTTGTGGCTAGCGGGAAAAACGGGGCAGTACGTC.

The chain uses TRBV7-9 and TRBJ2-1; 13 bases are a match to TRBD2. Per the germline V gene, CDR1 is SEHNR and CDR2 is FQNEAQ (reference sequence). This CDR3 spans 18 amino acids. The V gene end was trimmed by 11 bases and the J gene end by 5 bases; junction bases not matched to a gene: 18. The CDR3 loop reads CAWLQVPGLAGANNEQFF. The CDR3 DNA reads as TGTGCCTGGTTGCAGGTCCCAGGACTAGCGGGAGCTAACAATGAGCAGTTCTTC.

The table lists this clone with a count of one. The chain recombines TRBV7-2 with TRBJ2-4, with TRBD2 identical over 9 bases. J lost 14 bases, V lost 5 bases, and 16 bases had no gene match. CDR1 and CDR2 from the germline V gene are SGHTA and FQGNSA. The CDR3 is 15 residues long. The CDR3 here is CASSPQPGTSWFEYF. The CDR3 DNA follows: TGTGCCAGCAGCCCGCAGCCCGGGACTAGCTGGTTTGAGTACTTC.

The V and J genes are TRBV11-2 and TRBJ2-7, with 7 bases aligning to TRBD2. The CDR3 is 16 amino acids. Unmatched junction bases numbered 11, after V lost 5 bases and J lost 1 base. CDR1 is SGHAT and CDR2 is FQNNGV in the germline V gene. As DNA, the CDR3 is TGTGCCAGCAGCGCACGGGGGGAGGGCGAATCCTACGAGCAGTACGTC. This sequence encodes CASSARGEGESYEQYV.

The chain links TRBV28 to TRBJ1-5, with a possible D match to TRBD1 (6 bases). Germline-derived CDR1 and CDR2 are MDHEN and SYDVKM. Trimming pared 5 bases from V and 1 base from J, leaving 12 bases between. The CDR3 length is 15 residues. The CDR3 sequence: CASSQQGMSNQPQHF. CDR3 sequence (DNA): TGTGCCAGCAGTCAACAGGGAATGAGCAATCAGCCCCAGCATTTT.

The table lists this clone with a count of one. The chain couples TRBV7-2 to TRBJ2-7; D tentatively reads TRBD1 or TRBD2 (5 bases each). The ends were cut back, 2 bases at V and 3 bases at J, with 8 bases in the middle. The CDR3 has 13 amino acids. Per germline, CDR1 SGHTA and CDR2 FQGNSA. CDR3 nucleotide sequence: TGTGCCAGCAGCTTAACAGGACTCTACGAGCAGTACTTC. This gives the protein CASSLTGLYEQYF.

In DNA, the CDR3 is TGCGCCAGCAGCTTCCAACCCCCCACGCAGGTTAACTATGGCTACACCTTC. Protein product: CASSFQPPTQVNYGYTF. The chain uses TRBV5-1 and TRBJ1-2; no firm D call. The V gene's germline CDR1 is SGHRS and CDR2 YFSETQ. The V gene lost 2 bases and the J gene lost 1 base, with 18 bases spanning the gap. This CDR3 contains 17 residues.

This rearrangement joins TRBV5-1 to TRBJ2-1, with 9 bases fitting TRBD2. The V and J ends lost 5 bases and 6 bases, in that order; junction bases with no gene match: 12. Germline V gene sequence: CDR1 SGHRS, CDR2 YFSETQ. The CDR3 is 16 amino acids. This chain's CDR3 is CASRVSVAGVSNEQFF. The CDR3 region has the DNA TGCGCCAGCAGGGTCTCGGTAGCGGGAGTGAGCAATGAGCAGTTCTTC.

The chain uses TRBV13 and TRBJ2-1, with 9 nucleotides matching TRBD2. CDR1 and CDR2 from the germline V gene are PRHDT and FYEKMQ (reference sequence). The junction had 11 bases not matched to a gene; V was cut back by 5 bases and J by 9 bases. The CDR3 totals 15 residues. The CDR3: CASSPAGSGSSEQFF. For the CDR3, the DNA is TGTGCCAGCAGCCCAGCAGGTAGCGGGAGCAGTGAGCAGTTCTTC.

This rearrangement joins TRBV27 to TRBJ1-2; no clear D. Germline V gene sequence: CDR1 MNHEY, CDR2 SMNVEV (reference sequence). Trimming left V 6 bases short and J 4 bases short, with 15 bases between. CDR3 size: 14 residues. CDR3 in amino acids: CASSFGGGLYGYTF. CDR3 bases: TGTGCCAGCAGCTTCGGTGGAGGCCTCTATGGCTACACCTTC.